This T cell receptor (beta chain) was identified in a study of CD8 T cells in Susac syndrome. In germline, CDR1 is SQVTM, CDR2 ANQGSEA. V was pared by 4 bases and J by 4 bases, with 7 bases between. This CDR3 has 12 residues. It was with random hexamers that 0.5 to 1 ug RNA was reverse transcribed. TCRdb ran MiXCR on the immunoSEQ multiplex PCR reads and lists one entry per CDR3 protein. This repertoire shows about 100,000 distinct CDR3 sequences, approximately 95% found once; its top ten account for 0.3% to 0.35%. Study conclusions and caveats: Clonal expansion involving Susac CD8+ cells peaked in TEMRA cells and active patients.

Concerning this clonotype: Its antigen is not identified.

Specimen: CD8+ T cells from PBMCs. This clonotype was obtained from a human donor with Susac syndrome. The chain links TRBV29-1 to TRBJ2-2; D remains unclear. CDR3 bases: TGCAGCGTTGGAGAATCCACCGGGGAGCTGTTTTTT. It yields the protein CSVGESTGELFF.